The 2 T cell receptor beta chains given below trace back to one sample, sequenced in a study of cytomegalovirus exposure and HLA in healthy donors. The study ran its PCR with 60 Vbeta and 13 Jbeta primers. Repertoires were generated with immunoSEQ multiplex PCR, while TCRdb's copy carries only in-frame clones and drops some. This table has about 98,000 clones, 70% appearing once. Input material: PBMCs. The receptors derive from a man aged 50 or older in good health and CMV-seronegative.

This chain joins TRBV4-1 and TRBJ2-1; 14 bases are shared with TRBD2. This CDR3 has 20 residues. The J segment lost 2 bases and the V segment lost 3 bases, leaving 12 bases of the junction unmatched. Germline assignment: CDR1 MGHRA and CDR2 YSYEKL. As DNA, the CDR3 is TGCGCCAGCAGCCAGGAGACTAGCGGGAGGGCCTTAGAGACCTACAATGAGCAGTTCTTC. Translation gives CASSQETSGRALETYNEQFF.

CDR3 DNA sequence: TGTGCCAGTAGGTTGACTAGCGGGAGGGAAGAGACCCAGTACTTC. Translated: CASRLTSGREETQYF. The chain is built from TRBV19 and TRBJ2-5, with TRBD2 matching over 14 bases. Germline CDR1 and CDR2: LNHDA and SQIVND (reference sequence). V lost 6 bases to trimming and J lost 3 bases; unmatched junction nucleotides: 3. CDR3 length: 15 residues.